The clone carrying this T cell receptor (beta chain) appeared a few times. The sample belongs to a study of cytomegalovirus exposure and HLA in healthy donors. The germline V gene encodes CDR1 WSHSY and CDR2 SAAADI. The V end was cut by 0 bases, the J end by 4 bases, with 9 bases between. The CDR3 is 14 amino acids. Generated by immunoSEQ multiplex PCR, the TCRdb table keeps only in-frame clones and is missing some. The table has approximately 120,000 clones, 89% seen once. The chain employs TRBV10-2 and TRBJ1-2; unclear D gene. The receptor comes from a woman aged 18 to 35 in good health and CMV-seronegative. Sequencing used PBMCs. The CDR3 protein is CASSESGRIYGYTF. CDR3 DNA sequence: TGCGCCAGCAGTGAGTCAGGGAGGATCTATGGCTACACCTTC.